These T cell receptor beta chains were read from a single sample in a study of blood T cell repertoires in COVID-19. Data came from immunoSEQ multiplex PCR; TCRdb stores just in-frame clones and leaves some out. The sample includes 300,000 to 450,000 clones, around 87% of them seen just once. Sequencing used peripheral blood. These TCRs come from a woman aged 25 to 39 with COVID-19, enrolled during active disease. Each CDR3 is given with its conserved first and last residue.

J | V | CDR3
TRBJ2-3 | TRBV5-1 | CASSQFSGSMTDTQYF
TRBJ1-5 | TRBV7-9 | CASINEQGDSNQPQHF
TRBJ1-2 | TRBV9 | CASSVDRATNYGYTF
TRBJ2-3 | TRBV5-6 | CASSRPPGRGTDTQYF
TRBJ2-5 | TRBV7-2 | CASSLARRETQYF
TRBJ2-3 | TRBV5-4 | CASSLVSGGPDTQYF
TRBJ1-1 | TRBV12-3/TRBV12-4 | CASSFGGAEAFF
TRBJ1-6 | TRBV5-4 | CASSLLGGSVNSPLHF
TRBJ2-5 | TRBV19 | CASSIYREETQYF
TRBJ1-1 | TRBV2 | CASIGTGRTEAFF
TRBJ1-2 | TRBV7-6 | CASSLGQGNYGYTF
TRBJ1-1 | TRBV5-1 | CASSLTGMNTEAFF
TRBJ2-2 | TRBV4-3 | CASSQLAGGGTGELFF
TRBJ2-7 | TRBV5-3 | CARSHDPLLAGATYF
TRBJ2-1 | TRBV30 | CAWSGLAGYNEQFF
TRBJ1-1 | TRBV10-1 | CASSLGGSSEAFF
TRBJ2-1 | TRBV28 | CASYSRNSYNEQFF
TRBJ2-1 | TRBV29-1 | CSVLWTLSGEQFF
TRBJ2-7 | TRBV4-3 | CASSQGRGSYEQYF
TRBJ2-1 | TRBV12-3/TRBV12-4 | CASTTFGKEQFF
TRBJ2-1 | TRBV24-1 | CATSDGTGRVSSYNEQFF
TRBJ2-1 | TRBV9 | CASSVDSGRATYNEQFF
TRBJ2-3 | TRBV6-6 | CASGDRNEGLTDTQYF
TRBJ2-7 | TRBV5-4 | CASSLAAGPTYEQYF
TRBJ1-5 | TRBV28 | CASSLRGQPQHF
TRBJ2-2 | TRBV3-1/TRBV3-2 | CASSQGVSGNTGELFF
TRBJ2-1 | TRBV19 | CASSVSGTGYNEQFF
TRBJ1-4 | TRBV5-1 | CASSRDRADEKLFF
TRBJ2-7 | TRBV7-7 | CASSQSRDRGHEQYF
TRBJ2-1 | TRBV7-9 | CASSLTSGPAASQEQFF
TRBJ2-7 | TRBV7-2 | CASSLAGGRTSYEQYF
TRBJ1-2 | TRBV6-1 | CASSETRAYGYTF
TRBJ2-4 | TRBV4-3 | CASSQVTSKNIQYF
TRBJ1-1 | TRBV10-3 | CAIREGVNTEAFF
TRBJ2-3 | TRBV11-2 | CASSLATSGTDTQYF
TRBJ2-1 | TRBV5-1 | CASSWGGNEQFF
TRBJ2-2 | TRBV6-5 | CASNPGGGKTGELFF
TRBJ2-1 | TRBV3-1/TRBV3-2 | CASSPLAGASYNEQFF
TRBJ1-3 | TRBV5-4 | CASSAQGLSGNTIYF
TRBJ2-3 | TRBV7-2 | CASSSRTDTQYF
TRBJ2-1 | TRBV7-3 | CASSLLAGGTYNEQFF
TRBJ2-2 | TRBV28 | CASSFGGGTGELFF
TRBJ2-1 | TRBV7-8 | CASSLGGRALSEQFF
TRBJ1-2 | TRBV5-5 | CASSFGTDDGYTF
TRBJ2-1 | TRBV27 | CASSSEAPIYNEQFF
TRBJ2-1 | TRBV14 | CASSQVAGVAGGIEQFF
TRBJ1-6 | TRBV2 | CASSSTGSRSPLHF
TRBJ2-5 | TRBV4-3 | CASSQDSGRGWETQYF
TRBJ2-1 | TRBV9 | CASSVETAGGPPFF
TRBJ2-1 | TRBV5-1 | CASSLGKQRFYNEQFF
TRBJ2-6 | TRBV4-1 | CASSQGLRGELSSGANVLTF
TRBJ1-6 | TRBV6-5 | CASSYGSVSPLHF
TRBJ1-2 | TRBV12-3/TRBV12-4 | CASSPGGNGYTF
TRBJ2-7 | TRBV27 | CATVDRVSYEQYF
TRBJ2-3 | TRBV3-1/TRBV3-2 | CASSPWVTSTDTQYF
TRBJ1-1 | TRBV15 | CATSGARTGVNTEAFF
TRBJ2-1 | TRBV5-4 | CASSWPGTSGGNEQFF
TRBJ2-7 | TRBV6-6 | CASRHTGTGLYEQYF
TRBJ1-5 | TRBV19 | CASSTTGTSNQPQHF